The 29 T cell receptor beta chains in this list originate from one sample, sequenced in a study of blood T cell repertoires in COVID-19 (dated by TCRdb to 2018 to 2020). Receptors were amplified or captured by the immunoSEQ multiplex PCR assay. This immuneACCESS table, as held by TCRdb, lists in-frame sequences with V and J called but not all clones. Of the missing ones, under half trace to an unresolved V gene in checked studies; the others have no known cause. Across this sample there are roughly 200,000 clones, with about four fifths seen only once. The ten largest clonotypes hold roughly 5% of the sample. What was sequenced was PBMCs or T cells enriched from blood (not recorded which). The receptors stem from a woman between 45 and 60 years old who had been exposed to COVID-19.

The chain links TRBV9 to TRBJ1-3; no firm D call. The CDR3 covers 12 residues. Germline CDR1 and CDR2: SGDLS and YYNGEE. V dropped 0 bases and J dropped 8 bases, with 6 bases sitting between them. Written as DNA, the CDR3 is TGTGCCAGCAGCGTAGGGCGGGACACCATATATTTT. It yields the protein CASSVGRDTIYF.

The J gene is TRBJ2-7, the V gene TRBV7-8; no definite D call. V gave up 6 bases and J gave up 3 bases, with 15 bases separating them. CDR1 is SGHVS and CDR2 is FQNEAQ in the germline V gene. The CDR3 loop spans 14 amino acids. Here the CDR3 DNA reads TGTGCCAGCAGTCCCGCTGAGAGGAGCTACGAGCAGTACTTC. The encoded protein is CASSPAERSYEQYF.

The genes are TRBV29-1 and TRBJ1-2; tentatively, D is TRBD1 (6 bases). The CDR3 is 12 amino acids. Germline CDR1 is SQVTM and CDR2 is ANQGSEA. V lost 5 bases and J 3 bases, leaving 10 bases between the germline ends. The CDR3 is CSVKGVDYGYTF. In nucleotides, the CDR3 is TGCAGCGTTAAGGGGGTCGACTATGGCTACACCTTC. Looking up the rest from reference TRBV29-1 and TRBJ1-2 gives the full variable domain: SAVISQKPSRDICQRGTSLTIQCQVDSQVTMMFWYRQQPGQSLTLIATANQGSEATYESGFVIDKFPISRPNLTFSTLTVSNMSPEDSSIYLCSVKGVDYGYTFGSGTRLTVV.

V usage is TRBV5-1 and J usage is TRBJ2-1, with 7 bases identical to TRBD1. The CDR3 consists of 15 residues. Germline CDR1 SGHRS, CDR2 YFSETQ. V lost 0 bases and J lost 6; bases outside the gene matches: 6. In DNA, the CDR3 is TGCGCCAGCAGCTTGGGACCCCCAGGGGGCAATGAGCAGTTCTTC. Its translation is CASSLGPPGGNEQFF.

This chain connects TRBV11-2 to TRBJ2-5; weak D call: TRBD2 (5 bases). CDR1 is SGHAT, CDR2 FQNNGV, per germline. V lost 4 bases and J lost 4, with 13 bases in between. This CDR3 has 14 amino acids. CDR3 region: CASSSRLATETQYF. The DNA for the CDR3 is TGTGCCAGCAGCTCCAGGCTAGCCACAGAGACCCAGTACTTC.

The chain joins TRBV10-2 to TRBJ1-1; D uncertain. The V end lost 0 bases, the J end lost 8 bases, and 10 bases lay between the germline ends. CDR1 and CDR2 (germline): WSHSY, SAAADI. The CDR3 contains 13 residues. The CDR3 protein is CASSESNSPEAFF. CDR3 nucleotides: TGCGCCAGCAGTGAGTCGAACAGTCCCGAAGCTTTCTTT.

This sequence joins TRBV5-4 and TRBJ2-2; possible D gene TRBD1, 5 bases. V lost 4 bases and J 4 bases, leaving 14 bases between the germline ends. The CDR3 runs to 15 residues. CDR1 and CDR2 from the germline V gene are SGHNT and YYREEE (reference sequence). The chain's CDR3 is CASSSRQITTGELFF. CDR3 coding DNA: TGTGCCAGCAGCAGCAGACAGATTACCACCGGGGAGCTGTTTTTT.

Here the CDR3 DNA reads TGCGCCAGCAGCTTACAGGGGAGGGAGCAGTACTTC. This translates into CASSLQGREQYF. The chain combines TRBV5-1 with TRBJ2-7, with D tentatively TRBD1 (7 bases). CDR3 length: 12 residues. Germline CDR1 reads SGHRS; CDR2 reads YFSETQ. V dropped 2 bases and J dropped 7 bases, with 10 bases sitting between them.

V is TRBV10-3 and J is TRBJ2-2, with D perhaps matching TRBD2 (6 bases). This CDR3 region has 15 residues. Germline CDR1 reads ENHRY; CDR2 reads SYGVKD. V was trimmed by 3 bases and J by 0 bases, leaving 8 bases between them. The CDR3 spells CAISDGGSNTGELFF. The CDR3 DNA reads TGTGCCATCAGTGACGGGGGATCGAACACCGGGGAGCTGTTTTTT.

As for this clone: A junction end diverges from the germline sequence, so it may reflect a read error. The rearrangement uses TRBV19 and TRBJ1-2; 7 bases agree with TRBD1. In germline, CDR1 is LNHDA, CDR2 SQIVND (reference sequence). This CDR3 region has 13 residues. CDR3: CASAGNRGTPANF. CDR3 nucleotide sequence: TGTGCCAGTGCCGGGAACAGGGGAACGCCTGCCAACTTC. The full variable domain, in which reference TRBV19 and TRBJ1-2 provide the parts outside the CDR3, is DGGITQSPKYLFRKEGQNVTLSCEQNLNHDAMYWYRQDPGQGLRLIYYSQIVNDFQKGDIAEGYSVSREKKESFPLTVTSAQKNPTAFYLCASAGNRGTPANFGSGTRLTVV.

The genes are TRBV5-8 and TRBJ2-3; tentatively, D is TRBD1 (6 bases). Trimming took off 0 bases at V and 2 bases at J, with 13 bases between the two ends. The germline V gene encodes CDR1 SGHTS and CDR2 YDEGEE. This CDR3 is built from 16 residues. Written as DNA, the CDR3 is TGTGCCAGCAGCTTGGCCTACAGGGCTACCACAGATACGCAGTATTTT. Residues: CASSLAYRATTDTQYF.

The chain has TRBV7-9 and TRBJ1-2, with a possible D match to TRBD1 (6 bases). This CDR3 region has 15 residues. The ends were cut back, 4 bases at V and 10 bases at J, with 22 bases in the middle. From germline, CDR1 is SEHNR and CDR2 FQNEAQ (reference sequence). For the CDR3, the DNA is TGTGCCAGCAGCTCGGTCCCAAGACAGGTGGATGACTACACCTTC. Residues: CASSSVPRQVDDYTF. Drawing the rest from reference TRBV7-9 and TRBJ1-2, the complete variable domain is DTGVSQNPRHKITKRGQNVTFRCDPISEHNRLYWYRQTLGQGPEFLTYFQNEAQLEKSRLLSDRFSAERPKGSFSTLEIQRTEQGDSAMYLCASSSVPRQVDDYTFGSGTRLTVV.

The chain joins TRBV7-9 to TRBJ1-2, with 7 bases matching TRBD1. The length of the CDR3 is 12 residues. Germline V gene data show CDR1 as SEHNR and CDR2 as FQNEAQ (reference sequence). The V and J ends lost 5 bases and 8 bases, in that order; junction bases with no gene match: 5. The CDR3 region is CASSPRQGGYTF. The CDR3 bases are TGTGCCAGCAGCCCTAGACAGGGCGGCTACACCTTC. The full variable domain, completed using reference TRBV7-9 and TRBJ1-2, is DTGVSQNPRHKITKRGQNVTFRCDPISEHNRLYWYRQTLGQGPEFLTYFQNEAQLEKSRLLSDRFSAERPKGSFSTLEIQRTEQGDSAMYLCASSPRQGGYTFGSGTRLTVV.

J is TRBJ1-2 and V is TRBV6-5; TRBD1 is a possible D gene (5 bases). Germline CDR1 reads MNHEY; CDR2 reads SVGAGI. Trimming stripped 0 bases from V and 3 bases from J, with 8 bases between. The CDR3 is 14 amino acids. This chain's CDR3 is CASSYSDRYYGYTF. The CDR3 coding sequence is TGTGCCAGCAGTTACTCCGACAGATACTATGGCTACACCTTC.

V gene TRBV7-2 combines with J gene TRBJ1-2; 9 positions agree with TRBD1. There are 14 residues in the CDR3. With 3 bases clipped from V and 4 bases from J, the junction kept 3 bases outside the gene matches. Germline V gene data show CDR1 as SGHTA and CDR2 as FQGNSA. CDR3 sequence: CASSLTGGLYGYTF. CDR3 nucleotides: TGTGCCAGCAGCTTGACAGGGGGGCTCTATGGCTACACCTTC. The full variable domain, in which reference TRBV7-2 and TRBJ1-2 provide the parts outside the CDR3, is GAGVSQSPSNKVTEKGKDVELRCDPISGHTALYWYRQSLGQGLEFLIYFQGNSAPDKSGLPSDRFSAERTGGSVSTLTIQRTQQEDSAVYLCASSLTGGLYGYTFGSGTRLTVV.

A few counts support this clone. The J gene is TRBJ1-2, the V gene TRBV10-3; 7 bases are shared with TRBD1. J was trimmed by 7 bases and V by 2 bases; bases with no gene match: 7. CDR3 length equals 14 residues. Germline CDR1 ENHRY, CDR2 SYGVKD. The CDR3 DNA reads TGTGCCATCAGTGAGCCTAGGACAGGCCCTGGCTACACCTTC. Amino acids: CAISEPRTGPGYTF.

This chain uses TRBV10-3 with TRBJ2-3; 9 bases are a match to TRBD1. With V trimmed by 6 bases and J by 5 bases, 3 bases remained unmatched. Germline values: CDR1 ENHRY, CDR2 SYGVKD. This CDR3 is 13 amino acids long. This CDR3 reads CAIRGQGKDTQYF. In DNA, the CDR3 is TGTGCCATCAGGGGACAGGGCAAAGATACGCAGTATTTT.

This chain links TRBV28 with TRBJ1-3; D may be TRBD1 (5 bases). CDR1 is MDHEN and CDR2 is SYDVKM in the germline V gene. The CDR3 extends over 16 amino acids. The V gene lost 5 bases and the J gene lost 4 bases, with 18 bases spanning the gap. This chain's CDR3 is CASSPAGLPSGNTIYF. CDR3 DNA: TGTGCCAGCAGTCCCGCGGGACTCCCTTCAGGAAACACCATATATTTT. The entire variable domain, with the rest obtained from reference TRBV28 and TRBJ1-3, is as follows: DVKVTQSSRYLVKRTGEKVFLECVQDMDHENMFWYRQDPGLGLRLIYFSYDVKMKEKGDIPEGYSVSREKKERFSLILESASTNQTSMYLCASSPAGLPSGNTIYFGEGSWLTVV.

This chain connects TRBV30 to TRBJ1-2; 10 bases agree with TRBD1. There are 13 residues in the CDR3. J lost 8 bases, V lost 3 bases, and 6 bases had no gene match. CDR1 and CDR2 from the germline V gene are GTSNPN and SVGIG (reference sequence). CDR3 loop: CAWSAGTGDGYTF. The CDR3 DNA is TGTGCCTGGAGCGCCGGGACAGGGGACGGCTACACCTTC.

V usage is TRBV6-5 and J usage is TRBJ1-5; 7 positions match TRBD1. This CDR3 is built from 14 residues. CDR1 and CDR2 from the germline V gene are MNHEY and SVGAGI. The J segment lost 4 bases and the V segment lost 8 bases, leaving 8 bases of the junction unmatched. CDR3 residues: CASRTGTANQPQHF. CDR3 nucleotides: TGTGCCAGCCGAACCGGGACAGCGAATCAGCCCCAGCATTTT.

This clone was picked up a small number of times. V is TRBV27 and J is TRBJ1-2; TRBD1 matches 10 bases. Germline V lookup: CDR1 MNHEY, CDR2 SMNVEV (reference sequence). There are 16 residues in the CDR3. V trimming: 2 bases; J trimming: 6 bases; junction bases outside the gene matches: 9. CDR3: CASSLVGQGNRNGYTF. The CDR3 DNA reads as TGTGCCAGCAGTTTAGTGGGACAGGGGAATAGAAATGGCTACACCTTC.

The chain is built from TRBV15 and TRBJ1-2, with D possibly TRBD1 on 6 matching bases. Germline V gives CDR1 LNHNV, CDR2 YYDKDF (reference sequence). Trimming took off 0 bases at V and 4 bases at J, with 12 bases between the two ends. This CDR3 spans 15 amino acids. The CDR3 loop is CATSRDQGLRYGYTF. DNA of the CDR3: TGTGCCACCAGCAGAGATCAGGGGTTGCGCTATGGCTACACCTTC.

The rearrangement joins TRBV27 to TRBJ1-1; maybe TRBD1 (5 bases). Trimming took 5 bases from V and 0 from J, leaving 10 bases between them. This CDR3 is built from 14 residues. Germline CDR1 is MNHEY and CDR2 is SMNVEV (reference sequence). The CDR3 nucleotides are TGTGCCAGCAGTCCCCGACAGCTGAACACTGAAGCTTTCTTT. Protein sequence: CASSPRQLNTEAFF.

This rearrangement joins TRBV2 to TRBJ2-5; D unresolved. CDR3 length: 11 amino acids. From germline, CDR1 is SNHLY and CDR2 FYNNEI. Trimming cost V 4 bases and J 3 bases, with 3 bases left between them. DNA of the CDR3: TGTGCCAGCAGTGTTAAAGAGACCCAGTACTTC. This sequence encodes CASSVKETQYF.

This chain links TRBV13 with TRBJ1-1; the match to TRBD1 covers 7 bases. Trimming cost V 3 bases and J 4 bases; bases outside gene matches: 8. The CDR3 loop spans 15 amino acids. The germline gives CDR1 PRHDT, CDR2 FYEKMQ (reference sequence). The CDR3 region is CASSLAPGTVTEAFF. In DNA form, the CDR3 reads TGTGCCAGCAGCTTGGCTCCCGGGACAGTCACTGAAGCTTTCTTT.

This clone appeared once. This sequence joins TRBV7-8 and TRBJ2-5; a weak D match, TRBD2 (5 bases). The V gene's germline CDR1 is SGHVS and CDR2 FQNEAQ. This CDR3 region has 13 residues. Trimming pared 8 bases from V and 4 bases from J, leaving 14 bases between. The CDR3, as DNA: TGTGCCAGCGGACCACGGGGTCTAGAGACCCAGTACTTC. This codes for CASGPRGLETQYF.

This clone has a single count. The J gene is TRBJ1-2, the V gene TRBV3-1 (or the pseudogene TRBV3-2), with 10 bases matching TRBD1. The V and J ends lost 4 bases and 1 base, in that order; junction bases with no gene match: 6. Looked up from germline, CDR1 is LGHDT and CDR2 is YNNKEL (reference sequence). The CDR3 runs to 16 residues. The CDR3 region has the DNA TGTGCCAGCAGCCCGTGGACAGGGGGGGGTAACTATGGCTACACCTTC. Encoded protein: CASSPWTGGGNYGYTF.

The rearrangement uses TRBV5-6 and TRBJ2-3, with 10 bases aligning to TRBD1. The CDR3 has 16 residues. Per the germline V gene, CDR1 is SGHDT and CDR2 is YYEEEE. After removal of 1 base from V and 4 bases from J, the junction contained 6 bases not matched to a gene. The CDR3 protein is CASSLSGQGTADTQYF. The CDR3 DNA reads TGTGCCAGCAGCTTGTCGGGACAGGGGACCGCAGATACGCAGTATTTT.

The V and J genes are TRBV6-5 and TRBJ2-3; D is ambiguous. Germline V gene data show CDR1 as MNHEY and CDR2 as SVGAGI. The CDR3 runs 15 residues. V was clipped by 8 bases and J by 0 bases, with 15 bases between them. The CDR3 is CASSPSVASTDTQYF. The CDR3 region has the DNA TGTGCCAGCTCCCCCTCAGTAGCCAGCACAGATACGCAGTATTTT.